The 26 T cell receptor beta chains listed next were all sequenced from one sample in a study of blood T cell repertoires in COVID-19. Only in-frame clones appear in the TCRdb table, and some are missing; sequencing was by immunoSEQ multiplex PCR. The data show 150,000 to 200,000 clones, about 77% seen once. Sample: peripheral blood. These receptors were obtained from a woman of 80 years or more with acute or convalescent COVID-19.

The chain carries TRBV27 and TRBJ1-4; D possibly corresponds to TRBD1 (5 bases). The CDR3 has 16 amino acids. Trimming removed 2 bases from V and 8 bases from J, with 18 bases in between. Germline values: CDR1 MNHEY, CDR2 SMNVEV (reference sequence). The CDR3 region has the DNA TGTGCCAGCAGTTTAGCCCGCGGGGGGACGAGGGAAAAACTGTTTTTT. It specifies CASSLARGGTREKLFF.

The chain combines TRBV19 with TRBJ2-5; no reliable D call. This CDR3 comprises 15 residues. Between the trimmed V and J ends, which lost 6 bases and 4 bases, there was a span of 18 bases. Germline V gene data show CDR1 as LNHDA and CDR2 as SQIVND (reference sequence). CDR3 sequence reads: CASRAAVAPRETQYF. CDR3 bases: TGTGCCAGTAGGGCTGCGGTAGCTCCGCGAGAGACCCAGTACTTC. Full variable domain (rest looked up from reference TRBV19 and TRBJ2-5): DGGITQSPKYLFRKEGQNVTLSCEQNLNHDAMYWYRQDPGQGLRLIYYSQIVNDFQKGDIAEGYSVSREKKESFPLTVTSAQKNPTAFYLCASRAAVAPRETQYFGPGTRLLVL.

This clone was detected once. This sequence joins TRBV3-1 (or the pseudogene TRBV3-2) and TRBJ2-7; D not resolved. Deletions cut 4 bases from V and 0 bases from J, with 7 bases between. This CDR3 has 13 residues. Germline CDR1 and CDR2: LGHDT and YNNKEL (reference sequence). In nucleotides, the CDR3 is TGTGCCAGCAGCCCTCTCAGCTCCTACGAGCAGTACTTC. Protein: CASSPLSSYEQYF.

The V and J genes are TRBV10-3 and TRBJ2-7; D might be TRBD2 (6 bases). Trimming stripped 6 bases from V and 3 bases from J, with 15 bases between. Germline CDR1 ENHRY, CDR2 SYGVKD. The CDR3 is 14 residues long. The chain's CDR3 is CAISGGGIGYEQYF. CDR3 nucleotides: TGTGCCATCAGCGGGGGAGGCATAGGCTACGAGCAGTACTTC.

This rearrangement joins TRBV30 to TRBJ1-1; 7 bases are a match to TRBD1. CDR1 and CDR2 from the germline V gene are GTSNPN and SVGIG (reference sequence). This CDR3 comprises 15 residues. V lost 3 bases to trimming and J lost 2 bases; unmatched junction nucleotides: 9. The CDR3 DNA reads TGTGCCTGGAGACCCGGGGGACAGAGAAACACTGAAGCTTTCTTT. This translates into CAWRPGGQRNTEAFF.

The V and J genes are TRBV13 and TRBJ1-2, with D unclear. Germline V gene sequence: CDR1 PRHDT, CDR2 FYEKMQ (reference sequence). Trimming cost V 3 bases and J 4 bases, with 6 bases left between them. CDR3 length: 12 residues. The DNA for the CDR3 is TGTGCCAGCAGCTTTGGAGTCTATGGCTACACCTTC. Translation gives CASSFGVYGYTF.

This sequence joins TRBV7-3 and TRBJ2-5; D is possibly TRBD2 (5 bases). Trimming pared 3 bases from V and 1 base from J, leaving 12 bases between. The CDR3 length is 15 residues. Germline V gene lookup returns CDR1 SGHTA and CDR2 FQGTGA. In DNA form, the CDR3 reads TGTGCCAGCAGCTTCGTCGGGAACCCCCAAGAGACCCAGTACTTC. It is translated as CASSFVGNPQETQYF. Looking up the rest from reference TRBV7-3 and TRBJ2-5 gives the full variable domain: GAGVSQTPSNKVTEKGKYVELRCDPISGHTALYWYRQSLGQGPEFLIYFQGTGAADDSGLPNDRFFAVRPEGSVSTLKIQRTERGDSAVYLCASSFVGNPQETQYFGPGTRLLVL.

V is TRBV5-1 and J is TRBJ2-3; the D is unclear. V dropped 2 bases and J dropped 2 bases, with 15 bases sitting between them. CDR3 size: 16 residues. CDR1 is SGHRS and CDR2 is YFSETQ in the germline V gene. Here the CDR3 reads CASSLERRPDTDTQYF. CDR3 DNA sequence: TGCGCCAGCAGCTTAGAACGGCGGCCCGACACAGATACGCAGTATTTT.

The chain combines TRBV5-1 with TRBJ2-2; D ambiguous. This CDR3 region has 13 residues. Germline V lookup: CDR1 SGHRS, CDR2 YFSETQ. The V end lost 5 bases, the J end lost 2 bases, and 7 bases lay between the germline ends. Here the CDR3 reads CASSEPNTGELFF. CDR3 nucleotide sequence: TGCGCCAGCAGTGAGCCAAACACCGGGGAGCTGTTTTTT.

The rearrangement uses TRBV15 and TRBJ2-1, with 7 nucleotides matching TRBD2. Germline V gives CDR1 LNHNV, CDR2 YYDKDF (reference sequence). This CDR3 contains 16 residues. V gave up 3 bases and J gave up 0 bases; unmatched junction bases: 5. CDR3 amino acids: CATSRTGTNSYNEQFF. In DNA form, the CDR3 reads TGTGCCACCAGCAGGACGGGGACTAACTCCTACAATGAGCAGTTCTTC.

V usage is TRBV19 and J usage is TRBJ1-1; the match to TRBD1 covers 11 bases. V shed 1 base, J shed 11 bases, and the junction held 6 bases outside the gene matches. In germline, CDR1 is LNHDA, CDR2 SQIVND (reference sequence). The CDR3 consists of 14 residues. The CDR3 region has the DNA TGTGCCAGTAGTATAGGGAGGGGACAGGGGGACGCTTTCTTT. Its protein product is CASSIGRGQGDAFF.

V gene TRBV5-4 combines with J gene TRBJ2-2, with 10 bases identical to TRBD2. With 7 bases clipped from V and 3 bases from J, the junction kept 6 bases outside the gene matches. Germline CDR1 SGHNT, CDR2 YYREEE (reference sequence). This CDR3 has 15 amino acids. DNA of the CDR3: TGTGCCAGCGGCACCGGGACTAGCGACACCGGGGAGCTGTTTTTT. This encodes CASGTGTSDTGELFF.

J is TRBJ2-7 and V is TRBV2; 12 nucleotides match TRBD2. Losses at the gene ends were 5 bases for V and 1 base for J; bases not matched to a gene: 3. Germline loops: CDR1 SNHLY, CDR2 FYNNEI. The CDR3 runs to 15 residues. The CDR3 DNA sequence: TGTGCCAGCAGTTACCTAGCGGGGGGGTCCTACGAGCAGTACTTC. Translation gives CASSYLAGGSYEQYF.

The chain has TRBV19 and TRBJ2-3; 9 nucleotides match TRBD1. The germline V gene has CDR1 LNHDA and CDR2 SQIVND (reference sequence). This CDR3 is 14 amino acids long. Losses at the gene ends were 6 bases for V and 4 bases for J; bases not matched to a gene: 5. This chain's CDR3 is CASRYRQGADTQYF. CDR3 nucleotides: TGTGCCAGTAGGTACAGACAGGGGGCAGATACGCAGTATTTT.

The chain couples TRBV7-2 to TRBJ2-1, with D perhaps matching TRBD1 (5 bases). The germline V gene has CDR1 SGHTA and CDR2 FQGNSA. V lost 1 base to trimming and J lost 16 bases, with 17 bases between them. The CDR3 consists of 13 residues. CDR3 sequence reads: CASSLDRQGIGFF. The DNA of the CDR3 is TGTGCCAGCAGCTTAGACCGGCAGGGAATAGGTTTCTTC.

V is TRBV3-1 (or the pseudogene TRBV3-2) and J is TRBJ2-3, with TRBD2 matching 8 bases. The germline V gene encodes CDR1 LGHDT and CDR2 YNNKEL (reference sequence). This CDR3 is built from 16 residues. The ends lost 0 bases at V and 10 bases at J; junction bases unmatched: 12. The CDR3 protein is CASSQEGGGLLEAQYF. In DNA form, the CDR3 reads TGTGCCAGCAGCCAAGAAGGCGGGGGGCTTTTGGAAGCGCAGTATTTT.

This clone was observed a handful of times. The DNA of the CDR3 is TGTGCCAGCAGCCAAGATGGGCAGAGCAATCAGCCCCAGCATTTT. Protein sequence: CASSQDGQSNQPQHF. The genes are TRBV4-2 and TRBJ1-5; D remains ambiguous. V lost 0 bases, J lost 1 base, and 7 bases lay in between. Germline V gives CDR1 LGHNA, CDR2 YNFKEQ. CDR3 length: 15 amino acids.

The chain links TRBV19 to TRBJ1-3, with a weak D call TRBD1 (5 bases). Germline-derived CDR1 and CDR2 are LNHDA and SQIVND (reference sequence). This CDR3 has 16 amino acids. Between the trimmed V and J ends, which lost 1 base and 0 bases, there was a span of 10 bases. This CDR3 is CASSIGPGGSGNTIYF. CDR3 in DNA: TGTGCCAGTAGTATAGGCCCCGGGGGCTCTGGAAACACCATATATTTT.

CDR3: CASSIVKGPLTNEQFF. Here the CDR3 DNA reads TGTGCCAGTAGTATAGTAAAGGGGCCTCTAACCAATGAGCAGTTCTTC. The V and J genes are TRBV19 and TRBJ2-1; perhaps TRBD1 as D (5 bases). Germline V gives CDR1 LNHDA, CDR2 SQIVND (reference sequence). Trimming pared 1 base from V and 6 bases from J, leaving 16 bases between. The CDR3 spans 16 residues.

The rearrangement uses TRBV12-3 or TRBV12-4 and TRBJ1-6; D uncertain. The CDR3 has 13 amino acids. V lost 4 bases and J lost 7, with 8 bases in between. CDR3 DNA: TGTGCCAGCAGTTCCCAACTGAATTCACCCCTCCACTTT. Protein sequence: CASSSQLNSPLHF.

This chain links TRBV2 with TRBJ1-5; D remains ambiguous. V was pared by 2 bases and J by 0 bases, with 8 bases between. CDR3 length equals 15 residues. Germline V gene lookup returns CDR1 SNHLY and CDR2 FYNNEI. The CDR3 DNA reads TGTGCCAGCAGTGAATTGTCGGGTAGCAATCAGCCCCAGCATTTT. It specifies CASSELSGSNQPQHF.

The chain is built from TRBV5-6 and TRBJ2-7; the D gene is possibly TRBD1 (5 bases). The CDR3 is 13 residues long. V lost 3 bases and J 2 bases, leaving 9 bases between the germline ends. From germline, CDR1 is SGHDT and CDR2 YYEEEE. The CDR3 coding sequence is TGTGCCAGCAGCTCCAGGGAAACCTACGAGCAGTACTTC. As protein: CASSSRETYEQYF.

The chain has TRBV6-5 and TRBJ1-2; 8 bases agree with TRBD1. The V segment lost 7 bases and the J segment 6 bases; nucleotides outside the gene matches: 4. CDR3 length: 12 amino acids. Germline lookup yields CDR1 MNHEY and CDR2 SVGAGI. The CDR3 loop reads CASTDRGNGYTF. The CDR3 bases are TGTGCCAGCACCGACAGGGGAAATGGCTACACCTTC.

The genes are TRBV30 and TRBJ1-4; no clear D. V was clipped by 4 bases and J by 4 bases, with 4 bases between them. The CDR3 has 11 residues. The germline gives CDR1 GTSNPN, CDR2 SVGIG (reference sequence). DNA for the CDR3: TGTGCCTGGACTTTTAATGAAAAACTGTTTTTT. This translates into CAWTFNEKLFF. The variable domain in full, with the rest retrieved from reference TRBV30 and TRBJ1-4, is SQTIHQWPATLVQPVGSPLSLECTVEGTSNPNLYWYRQAAGRGLQLLFYSVGIGQISSEVPQNLSASRPQDRQFILSSKKLLLSDSGFYLCAWTFNEKLFFGSGTQLSVL.

CDR3 bases: TGTGCCAGCAGCTTAGCTAGCGGGAGCTACGAGCAGTACTTC. Translated, it gives CASSLASGSYEQYF. The J gene is TRBJ2-7, the V gene TRBV11-3; 10 bases are a match to TRBD2. J was trimmed by 3 bases and V by 1 base; bases with no gene match: 0. CDR1 SGHNT and CDR2 YENEEA come from the germline V gene. CDR3 length: 14 residues. Full variable domain (missing parts from reference TRBV11-3 and TRBJ2-7): EAGVVQSPRYKIIEKKQPVAFWCNPISGHNTLYWYLQNLGQGPELLIRYENEEAVDDSQLPKDRFSAERLKGVDSTLKIQPAELGDSAVYLCASSLASGSYEQYFGPGTRLTVT.

This clone has a single count. The chain links TRBV7-3 to TRBJ1-1, with 9 positions matching TRBD1. V lost 5 bases, J lost 5 bases, and 3 bases stayed unmatched. Germline V gene data show CDR1 as SGHTA and CDR2 as FQGTGA. The CDR3 sequence is 13 residues long. For the CDR3, the DNA is TGTGCCAGCAGCACCGGACAGGGGACTGAAGCTTTCTTT. It is translated as CASSTGQGTEAFF.